This T cell receptor beta chain was recorded in a study of CD8+ T cells in alopecia areata. Extracted from the samples, RNA was reverse transcribed into cDNA to serve as the sequencing template. Method: immunoSEQ multiplex PCR; TCRdb's copy keeps in-frame clones and lacks some. Here the sample spans over 150,000 clones, approximately 53% being singletons. Trimming stripped 6 bases from V and 0 bases from J, with 8 bases between. CDR1 is MGHDK and CDR2 is SYGVNS in the germline V gene. The length of the CDR3 is 13 residues. As to this clone: The antigen is undetermined.

The sorting of PBMCs gave CD4+ and CD8+ T cells. Notes on the study in general: The study found higher clonality in lesional than normal scalp, especially in alopecia totalis/universalis. Whereas mice showed it more clearly, TCR sharing across patients was murkier, possibly because of HLA. Sequences from scalp samples also cover resident alphabeta T cells of normal skin.

J is TRBJ1-1 and V is TRBV25-1; no clear D gene. Sequences were obtained from CD8+ T cells sorted from blood. The TCR originated in a human donor in good health. The chain's CDR3 is CASSGYMNTEAFF. CDR3 in DNA: TGTGCCAGCAGCGGTTACATGAACACTGAAGCTTTCTTT.